This T cell receptor (beta chain) was recovered during a study of OX40 agonist ivuxolimab in advanced cancers. Sequenced by immunoSEQ multiplex PCR; TCRdb stores in-frame clones only, minus some. The sample records around 60,000 clones, about 88% being singletons. In this sample, this clone turned up once. The CDR3 totals 13 residues. After removal of 10 bases from V and 6 bases from J, the junction contained 10 bases not matched to a gene. Germline V CDR1 and CDR2: MDHEN, SYDVKM. The source is an adult with an advanced solid tumor such as melanoma, head and neck, liver or kidney cancer. The sample consisted of CD4+ or CD8+ T cells sorted from blood, taken in a trial of the OX40 agonist ivuxolimab. The V gene is TRBV28, the J gene TRBJ1-1; 8 bases map to TRBD1. CDR3: CATRLPGGPEAFF. Written as DNA, the CDR3 is TGTGCCACCCGACTGCCAGGGGGCCCTGAAGCTTTCTTT.